Listed below are T cell receptor beta chains from one sample, sequenced in a study of T-cell reconstitution after alpha-beta-depleted transplantation in children. TCRdb called the PCR reads again in MiXCR, with one record for every CDR3 protein. The repertoire consists of under 850,000 distinct CDR3 sequences, with over 10% occurring once and the leading ten covering around 0.79%. This specimen was PBMCs, taken before TCRalphabeta/CD19-depleted stem cell transplant. These receptors all stem from a girl aged 2-10 years with congenital amegakaryocytic thrombocytopenia, due to receive a stem cell transplant. Each CDR3 is given with its conserved first and last residue. The D gene is left open where the match is weak. Expanded clones get a size class; other rows say once, few or many, or leave the size out.

TRBD2	TRBV7-8	few	TRBJ2-6	CASSLLAALLGANVLTF	TGTGCCAGCAGCTTACTAGCGGCCCTCTTAGGGGCCAACGTCCTGACTTTC
TRBD2	TRBV30	many	TRBJ2-1	CAWSRLASMRQFF	TGTGCCTGGAGCCGACTAGCGAGCATGCGGCAGTTCTTC
.	TRBV29-1	many	TRBJ2-3	CSVEDRQRVGTDTQYF	TGCAGCGTTGAAGATCGACAGAGAGTAGGCACAGATACGCAGTATTTT
.	TRBV21-1	many	TRBJ2-3	CASSWGRGTSTDTQYF	.
TRBD2	TRBV6-1	few	TRBJ2-1	CASTAGTSVVNEQFF	TGTGCCAGCACCGCCGGGACTAGCGTTGTCAATGAGCAGTTCTTC
TRBD2	TRBV28	many	TRBJ2-7	CASSFPTGLAGAYEQYF	TGTGCCAGCAGTTTCCCCACGGGACTAGCGGGAGCCTACGAGCAGTACTTC
.	TRBV4-1	many	TRBJ2-7	CASSQALYEQYF	TGCGCCAGCAGCCAAGCTCTCTACGAGCAGTACTTC
TRBD1	TRBV5-1	few	TRBJ2-5	CASSLETGTEETQYF	TGCGCCAGCAGCTTGGAAACCGGGACAGAAGAGACCCAGTACTTC
TRBD2	TRBV7-9	.	TRBJ2-5	CASSRLATGETQYF	TGTGCCAGCAGCCGACTAGCTACTGGAGAGACCCAGTACTTC
TRBD1	TRBV30	.	TRBJ2-7	CAWSSGTGGSF	TGTGCCTGGAGTTCTGGGACAGGGGGTTCCTTC
TRBD2	TRBV5-1	many	TRBJ2-7	CASSPGFIAGKTYEQYF	TGCGCCAGCAGCCCGGGGTTTATAGCGGGTAAAACCTACGAGCAGTACTTC
.	TRBV29-1	few	TRBJ2-7	CSVVGEPPSYEQYF	TGCAGCGTTGTGGGGGAACCGCCTTCCTACGAGCAGTACTTC
.	TRBV28	few	TRBJ1-5	CASTPGLTVGQPQHF	TGTGCCAGCACTCCAGGCCTAACAGTGGGGCAGCCCCAGCATTTT
.	TRBV7-2	few	TRBJ1-2	CASSSTPDFANYGYTF	TGTGCCAGCAGCTCGACGCCGGACTTTGCTAACTATGGCTACACCTTC
.	TRBV27	many	TRBJ1-1	CASNGRQGPGNTEAFF	TGTGCCAGCAACGGTCGGCAGGGGCCCGGAAACACTGAAGCTTTCTTT
.	TRBV4-2	.	TRBJ1-5	CASSKAPKTQAVNQPQHF	TGTGCCAGCAGCAAAGCCCCAAAAACACAGGCGGTCAATCAGCCCCAGCATTTT
.	TRBV20-1	few	TRBJ2-5	CSASSRTQETQYF	TGCAGTGCTAGTTCTAGGACACAAGAGACCCAGTACTTC
TRBD2	TRBV12-3/TRBV12-4	.	TRBJ2-2	CASSRSGRAGELFF	TGTGCCAGCAGTAGAAGCGGGAGAGCCGGGGAGCTGTTTTTT
.	TRBV7-9	few	TRBJ1-3	CASSLGGLDSGNTIYF	TGTGCCAGCAGCTTAGGGGGCCTTGACTCTGGAAACACCATATATTTT
.	TRBV11-2	few	TRBJ1-5	CASSLVGARYSNQPQHF	TGTGCCAGCAGCTTAGTAGGGGCCCGCTATAGCAATCAGCCCCAGCATTTT
.	TRBV27	.	TRBJ2-3	CASSLSPLRRRTDTQYF	TGTGCCAGCAGTTTATCCCCCCTTAGGAGGAGGACAGATACGCAGTATTTT
.	TRBV12-3/TRBV12-4	.	TRBJ2-5	CASSLGLQETQSF	TGTGCCAGCAGTTTAGGACTACAAGAGACCCAGTCCTTC
TRBD1	TRBV28	many	TRBJ1-2	CASSLPSGTGIF	TGTGCCAGCAGTTTGCCATCCGGGACAGGGATCTTC
.	TRBV7-9	few	TRBJ2-5	CASSLMVGQETQYF	TGTGCCAGCAGCTTAATGGTCGGCCAAGAGACCCAGTACTTC
.	TRBV20-1	.	TRBJ2-1	CSARAPGASYEQFF	TGCAGTGCTAGAGCCCCGGGGGCTAGTTATGAGCAGTTCTTC
.	TRBV2	.	TRBJ1-2	CASVLPGAYGYTF	TGTGCCAGCGTACTTCCCGGGGCCTATGGCTACACCTTC